The 11 T cell receptor beta chains below come from one sample, sequenced in a study of blood T cell repertoires in COVID-19. Clones were read by immunoSEQ multiplex PCR, and TCRdb kept only the in-frame ones, dropping some. This sample yields roughly 150,000 clones, of which 65% to 85% are seen a single time; about 9% belongs to the top ten. The sample taken for sequencing was peripheral blood. These receptors all come from a man between 50 and 59 years old with active or convalescent COVID-19.

The chain links TRBV27 to TRBJ2-5, with TRBD1 identical over 9 bases. V dropped 5 bases and J dropped 5; count of bases not matched to a gene: 3. Germline CDR1 reads MNHEY; CDR2 reads SMNVEV (reference sequence). This CDR3 has 13 residues. CDR3 nucleotides: TGTGCCAGCAGTAGGGACAGGGACGAGACCCAGTACTTC. This gives the protein CASSRDRDETQYF.

The CDR3 region is CASSWDVTGGDEQFF. The CDR3 nucleotides read TGCGCCAGCAGCTGGGACGTAACGGGGGGCGATGAGCAGTTCTTC. The chain has TRBV5-1 and TRBJ2-1, with D possibly matching TRBD2 (7 bases). CDR1 and CDR2 from the germline V gene are SGHRS and YFSETQ. With 3 bases removed from V and 8 bases from J, the gap between germline ends came to 18 bases. The CDR3 has 15 amino acids.

CDR3 loop: CASSEFGGSHDTQYF. The CDR3 DNA reads TGTGCCAGCAGTGAATTCGGCGGGAGCCACGATACGCAGTATTTT. This chain joins TRBV25-1 and TRBJ2-3, with TRBD2 identical over 7 bases. The germline CDR1 and CDR2 sequences are MGHDK and SYGVNS. V lost 1 base, J lost 6 bases, and 7 bases stayed unmatched. This CDR3 is 15 amino acids long. Complete variable domain (other parts from reference TRBV25-1 and TRBJ2-3): EADIYQTPRYLVIGTGKKITLECSQTMGHDKMYWYQQDPGMELHLIHYSYGVNSTEKGDLSSESTVSRIRTEHFPLTLESARPSHTSQYLCASSEFGGSHDTQYFGPGTRLTVL.

The CDR3 DNA sequence: TGCAGCGTTGAAGCCCGGACTAGCGGGAACACCGGGGAGCTGTTTTTT. This sequence encodes CSVEARTSGNTGELFF. V usage is TRBV29-1 and J usage is TRBJ2-2; 10 nucleotides match TRBD2. V was clipped by 1 base and J by 1 base; unmatched bases: 3. Looked up from germline, CDR1 is SQVTM and CDR2 is ANQGSEA. The CDR3 length is 16 residues.

V gene TRBV7-9 combines with J gene TRBJ2-1, with 11 bases matching TRBD2. The CDR3 contains 16 residues. The J segment lost 4 bases and the V segment lost 5 bases, leaving 7 bases of the junction unmatched. Germline-derived CDR1 and CDR2 are SEHNR and FQNEAQ (reference sequence). DNA for the CDR3: TGTGCCAGCAGCCCGAAGACTAGCGGGACTTACAATGAGCAGTTCTTC. This gives the protein CASSPKTSGTYNEQFF.

The chain uses TRBV18 and TRBJ2-7; D is unresolved. The CDR3 runs to 14 residues. Per the germline V gene, CDR1 is KGHSH and CDR2 is LQKENI. The V and J ends lost 0 bases and 4 bases respectively, with 10 bases between them. The CDR3 nucleotides are TGTGCCAGCTCACCACCCAATCCGCGATACGAGCAGTACTTC. The encoded protein is CASSPPNPRYEQYF.

This chain links TRBV27 with TRBJ2-3; 12 nucleotides align to TRBD2. Germline trimming cut 5 bases from V and 6 bases from J; bases unmatched to any gene: 3. Germline CDR1 and CDR2: MNHEY and SMNVEV (reference sequence). The CDR3 runs 14 residues. The CDR3 here is CASSRLAGADTQYF. Here the CDR3 DNA reads TGTGCCAGCAGTCGACTAGCGGGAGCCGATACGCAGTATTTT.

The chain joins TRBV9 to TRBJ2-1; 8 nucleotides agree with TRBD1. This CDR3 is 16 amino acids long. J was trimmed by 6 bases and V by 7 bases; bases with no gene match: 15. Looked up from germline, CDR1 is SGDLS and CDR2 is YYNGEE. CDR3 coding DNA: TGTGCCAGCTCAACGACAGGGGTCCGGGCCTCCAATGAGCAGTTCTTC. It specifies CASSTTGVRASNEQFF.

The CDR3 reads CATSDSTTTYEQYF. In nucleotides, the CDR3 is TGTGCCACCAGTGATTCGACTACCACCTACGAGCAGTACTTC. V is TRBV24-1 and J is TRBJ2-7; D is perhaps TRBD2 (5 bases). The V end was cut by 2 bases, the J end by 2 bases, with 9 bases between. The germline V gene has CDR1 KGHDR and CDR2 SFDVKD. This CDR3 has 14 amino acids.

The chain couples TRBV2 to TRBJ2-5; 7 bases align to TRBD1. V lost 6 bases to trimming and J lost 4 bases; unmatched junction nucleotides: 11. The length of the CDR3 is 15 residues. The V gene's germline CDR1 is SNHLY and CDR2 FYNNEI. CDR3 DNA sequence: TGTGCCAGCAGCGTATCAGGGGGTAGGGGAGAGACCCAGTACTTC. This gives the protein CASSVSGGRGETQYF.

The chain has TRBV20-1 and TRBJ2-1; D remains unclear. The germline gives CDR1 DFQATT, CDR2 SNEGSKA (reference sequence). The CDR3 loop spans 11 amino acids. Trimming left V 6 bases short and J 5 bases short, with 8 bases between. The CDR3 is CSAVPDNEQFF. CDR3 DNA: TGCAGTGCCGTCCCCGACAATGAGCAGTTCTTC.